These 5 T cell receptor beta chains were sequenced from one sample in a study of CD4 T cells in relation to SARS-CoV-2 and coronaviruses. TCRdb's table, derived via immunoSEQ multiplex PCR, lists solely in-frame clones and lacks some. The table shows under 13,000 clones, with about 87% occurring only once. Input material: naive CD4+ T cells from PBMCs. The subset denotes: naive CD4+ T cells isolated by negative enrichment. The receptors derive from an adult with COVID-19.

This clone was found a few times. The rearrangement uses TRBV13 and TRBJ1-2; perhaps TRBD1 as D (5 bases). Trimming removed 5 bases at V and 0 bases at J, with 13 bases between. Germline lookup yields CDR1 PRHDT and CDR2 FYEKMQ (reference sequence). The CDR3 spans 15 residues. The CDR3 bases are TGTGCCAGCAGCGAAGGAGGGGCGTCTAACTATGGCTACACCTTC. Translating it yields CASSEGGASNYGYTF. The variable domain in full, with the rest retrieved from reference TRBV13 and TRBJ1-2, is AAGVIQSPRHLIKEKRETATLKCYPIPRHDTVYWYQQGPGQDPQFLISFYEKMQSDKGSIPDRFSAQQFSDYHSELNMSSLELGDSALYFCASSEGGASNYGYTFGSGTRLTVV.

This clone has a handful of counts. V usage is TRBV5-1 and J usage is TRBJ1-5; D ambiguous. This CDR3 has 15 amino acids. Germline V lookup: CDR1 SGHRS, CDR2 YFSETQ. V was clipped by 0 bases and J by 6 bases, with 13 bases between them. In DNA, the CDR3 is TGCGCCAGCAGCTTGGGAGGTAACTCAGGTCAGCCCCAGCATTTT. It encodes CASSLGGNSGQPQHF.

The J gene is TRBJ1-5, the V gene TRBV5-8; D remains ambiguous. Trimming removed 0 bases from V and 6 bases from J, with 4 bases in between. In germline, CDR1 is SGHTS, CDR2 YDEGEE. This CDR3 comprises 12 residues. The CDR3 sequence is CASSLVSQPQHF. CDR3 sequence (DNA): TGTGCCAGCAGCTTGGTCAGTCAGCCCCAGCATTTT.

The J gene is TRBJ2-5, the V gene TRBV4-1; 7 bases are shared with TRBD2. After removal of 1 base from V and 5 bases from J, the junction contained 4 bases not matched to a gene. The CDR3 is 14 residues long. Germline V gene lookup returns CDR1 MGHRA and CDR2 YSYEKL. The chain's CDR3 is CASSQGGGSETQYF. Here the CDR3 DNA reads TGCGCCAGCAGCCAAGGGGGGGGGAGCGAGACCCAGTACTTC.

The chain combines TRBV5-1 with TRBJ2-3, with TRBD2 matching over 7 bases. The junction had 4 bases not matched to a gene; V was cut back by 2 bases and J by 1 base. Per germline, CDR1 SGHRS and CDR2 YFSETQ. The CDR3 runs to 15 residues. CDR3 protein: CASSFRDYGTDTQYF. The CDR3, as DNA: TGCGCCAGCAGCTTCCGGGACTACGGCACAGATACGCAGTATTTT.